The subject of this entry is one TCR beta chain. The assay, immunoSEQ v3.0, was run at survey level. The method was immunoSEQ multiplex PCR; TCRdb's version includes in-frame clones alone and lacks a portion of them. The sample has roughly 30,000 clones; approximately 83% are singletons. These data are taken from a study of long-term antiretroviral therapy in people with HIV. CDR1 and CDR2 from the germline V gene are MNHNS and SASEGT. Trimming shortened V by 5 bases and J by 4 bases, and 17 bases separated the two germline ends. This CDR3 contains 15 residues. The sequence came from a young man with HIV. The chain links TRBV6-1 to TRBJ1-1; D is unclear. This specimen was unsorted PBMCs, taken 0.8 years before starting antiretroviral therapy. The CDR3: CASSHRAGPGTEAFF. The CDR3 DNA follows: TGTGCCAGCAGTCACCGGGCCGGACCGGGCACTGAAGCTTTCTTT.